Below, 4 T cell receptor beta chains from the same sample are listed, as sequenced in a study of PD-L1 blockade in urothelial cancer (dated by TCRdb to about 2017). Read against the paper, the sample's time point label means: peripheral blood 6 weeks after treatment start. Receptor libraries were prepared by the immunoSEQ multiplex PCR assay. TCRdb holds this immuneACCESS table with in-frame rearrangements only. Some clones are missing; in checked studies, unresolved V genes explain under half, and the rest has no known cause. This sample has tens of thousands of clones in its table, and about nine tenths of those were observed once. Jointly, the top ten make up roughly 12% of the sample. Sequenced material: PBMCs, taken around atezolizumab (anti-PD-L1) treatment. These receptor sequences come from a man between 60 and 70 years old with urothelial cancer.

The chain combines TRBV13 with TRBJ2-2; D perhaps matches TRBD2 (6 bases). Trimming pared 5 bases from V and 8 bases from J, leaving 24 bases between. This CDR3 has 17 residues. Germline V CDR1 and CDR2: PRHDT, FYEKMQ (reference sequence). CDR3 nucleotide sequence: TGTGCCAGCAGCATCGGGCAGGGACTCTCCTCTCGAGGGGAGCTGTTTTTT. It specifies CASSIGQGLSSRGELFF.

The rearrangement uses TRBV27 and TRBJ1-5; no clear D. Germline assignment: CDR1 MNHEY and CDR2 SMNVEV (reference sequence). Trimming removed 5 bases from V and 9 bases from J, with 20 bases in between. The CDR3 extends over 15 amino acids. This CDR3 reads CASSTHPPELRPQHF. In DNA form, the CDR3 reads TGTGCCAGCAGTACCCATCCGCCGGAACTACGGCCCCAGCATTTT.

This chain connects TRBV19 to TRBJ2-2, with TRBD2 matching over 9 bases. This CDR3 comprises 15 residues. CDR1 is LNHDA and CDR2 is SQIVND in the germline V gene (reference sequence). V shed 2 bases and J 6 bases; nucleotides not matched to a gene: 4. The CDR3 loop reads CASSIILAGAGELFF. CDR3 bases: TGTGCCAGTAGTATAATTTTAGCGGGAGCCGGGGAGCTGTTTTTT.

The J gene is TRBJ1-1, the V gene TRBV6-1, with 7 bases fitting TRBD1. Germline assignment: CDR1 MNHNS and CDR2 SASEGT. This CDR3 region has 14 residues. Losses at the gene ends were 6 bases for V and 0 bases for J; bases not matched to a gene: 4. CDR3 bases: TGTGCCAGCAGCTCGACAGGGATGAACACTGAAGCTTTCTTT. Protein sequence: CASSSTGMNTEAFF.